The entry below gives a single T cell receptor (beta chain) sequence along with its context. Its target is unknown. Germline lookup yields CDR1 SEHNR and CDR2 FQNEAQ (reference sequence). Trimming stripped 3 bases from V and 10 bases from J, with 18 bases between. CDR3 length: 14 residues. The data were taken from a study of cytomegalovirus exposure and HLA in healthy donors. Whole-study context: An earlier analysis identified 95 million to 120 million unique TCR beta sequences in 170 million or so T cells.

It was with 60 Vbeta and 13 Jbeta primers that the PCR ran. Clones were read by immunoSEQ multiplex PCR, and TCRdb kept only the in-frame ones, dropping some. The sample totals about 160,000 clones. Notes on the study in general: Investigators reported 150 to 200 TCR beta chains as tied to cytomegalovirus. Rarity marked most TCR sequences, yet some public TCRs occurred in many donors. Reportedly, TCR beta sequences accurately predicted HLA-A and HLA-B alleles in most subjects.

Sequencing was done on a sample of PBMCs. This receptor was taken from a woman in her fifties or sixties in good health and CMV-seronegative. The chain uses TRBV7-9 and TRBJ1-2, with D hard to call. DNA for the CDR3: TGTGCCAGCAGCTTCAGAGGCGGGGATGAAGACTACACCTTC. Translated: CASSFRGGDEDYTF.